The clone carrying this T cell receptor beta chain was observed a single time. Assay used: immunoSEQ multiplex PCR; TCRdb lists only in-frame clones, some missing. Of fewer than 350,000 clones detected, around four fifths appear once; the ten largest clones hold around 4.2%. The entry originates in a study of blood T cell repertoires in COVID-19. Germline V gives CDR1 SGDLS, CDR2 YYNGEE. Trimming shortened V by 0 bases and J by 2 bases, and 17 bases separated the two germline ends. The CDR3 sequence is 17 residues long. The clonotype originates from a woman aged 50 to 60 with active or convalescent COVID-19. The sequencing input was peripheral blood. V and J are TRBV9 and TRBJ1-2; D is perhaps TRBD1 (5 bases). DNA for the CDR3: TGTGCCAGCAGCGTAGGGGCAGGGCAAAGCCACAACTATGGCTACACCTTC. It is translated as CASSVGAGQSHNYGYTF. The full variable domain, its missing parts supplied by reference TRBV9 and TRBJ1-2, is DSGVTQTPKHLITATGQRVTLRCSPRSGDLSVYWYQQSLDQGLQFLIQYYNGEERAKGNILERFSAQQFPDLHSELNLSSLELGDSALYFCASSVGAGQSHNYGYTFGSGTRLTVV.